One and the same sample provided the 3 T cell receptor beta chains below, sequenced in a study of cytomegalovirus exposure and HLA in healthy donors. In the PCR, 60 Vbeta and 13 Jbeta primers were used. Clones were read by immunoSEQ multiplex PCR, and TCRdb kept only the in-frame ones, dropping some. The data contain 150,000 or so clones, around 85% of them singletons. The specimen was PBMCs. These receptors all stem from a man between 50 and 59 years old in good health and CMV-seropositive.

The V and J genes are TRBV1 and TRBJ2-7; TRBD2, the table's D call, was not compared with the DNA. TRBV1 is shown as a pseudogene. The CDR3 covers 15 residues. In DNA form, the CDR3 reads TGCACCAGCAGCGGGAGGGTAGACAGCTCCTACGAGCAGTACTTC. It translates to CTSSGRVDSSYEQYF.

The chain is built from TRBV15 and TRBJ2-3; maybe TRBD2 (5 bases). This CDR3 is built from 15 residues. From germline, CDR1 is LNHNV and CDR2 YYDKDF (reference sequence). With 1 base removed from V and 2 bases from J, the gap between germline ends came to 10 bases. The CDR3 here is CATSRVLVDTDTQYF. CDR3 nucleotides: TGTGCCACCAGCAGAGTACTAGTCGACACAGATACGCAGTATTTT.

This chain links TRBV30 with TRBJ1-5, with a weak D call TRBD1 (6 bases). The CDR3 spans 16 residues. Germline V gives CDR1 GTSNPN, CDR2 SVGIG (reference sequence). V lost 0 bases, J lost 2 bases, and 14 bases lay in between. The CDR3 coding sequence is TGTGCCTGGAGTGTAGGTTGGGCAGGGGGCAATCAGCCCCAGCATTTT. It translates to CAWSVGWAGGNQPQHF. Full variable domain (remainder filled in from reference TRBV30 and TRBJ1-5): SQTIHQWPATLVQPVGSPLSLECTVEGTSNPNLYWYRQAAGRGLQLLFYSVGIGQISSEVPQNLSASRPQDRQFILSSKKLLLSDSGFYLCAWSVGWAGGNQPQHFGDGTRLSIL.